Given below is one TCR beta chain in context. These data originate in a study of human T cells and chemical hapten exposure. This CDR3 spans 13 amino acids. Germline CDR1 SGHVS, CDR2 FQNEAQ. V was trimmed by 3 bases and J by 5 bases, leaving 7 bases between them. Sequencing started from total RNA isolated from unfractionated whole blood. TCRdb recomputed calls from the 5' RACE reads with MiXCR, one row per CDR3 protein. The sample lists around 80,000 distinct CDR3 sequences, about a sixth occurring once. The source is a female donor in good health. The V and J genes are TRBV7-8 and TRBJ2-2, with a possible D match to TRBD1 (5 bases). CDR3 protein: CASSLGPTGELFF. In DNA, the CDR3 is TGTGCCAGCAGCTTGGGGCCTACCGGGGAGCTGTTTTTT. Filled out from reference TRBV7-8 and TRBJ2-2, the complete variable domain reads GAGVSQSPRYKVAKRGQDVALRCDPISGHVSLFWYQQALGQGPEFLTYFQNEAQLDKSGLPSDRFFAERPEGSVSTLKIQRTQQEDSAVYLCASSLGPTGELFFGEGSRLTVL.